Listed below are T cell receptor beta chains from one sample, sequenced in a study of T cell responses to AZD1222 COVID-19 vaccine. The assay was immunoSEQ multiplex PCR, and TCRdb's table has in-frame clones only and misses some. The data show around 110,000 clones, 85% to 95% seen once. Sequencing was performed on peripheral blood, taken on day 0 of AZD1222 vaccination. The receptor source for this set is an adult in good health. The CDR3 runs from the conserved cysteine through the conserved F or W. A D gene is named only where the DNA matches it firmly.

D gene,V gene,CDR3 protein
NA,TRBV6-5,CASRTGSSYNEQFF
NA,TRBV28,CASSYLSTGVGEQFF
TRBD1,TRBV2,CASCRGTGVGYEQYF
TRBD1,TRBV6-5,CASMNPHTGGAGYTF
TRBD2,TRBV19,CAASGSSYNEQFF
NA,TRBV2,CASRGGRDLLYNEQFF
NA,TRBV27,CASRPFRAGNQPQHF
NA,TRBV19,CASSPLTRSMNEQYF
NA,TRBV19,CASSISTANSPLHF
TRBD1,TRBV29-1,CSGWGQSSYNEQFF
NA,TRBV4-1,CASSQGGMPTNQPQHF
NA,TRBV10-1,CASSRDRNEQFF
NA,TRBV11-3,CASSLDGSTDTQYF
NA,TRBV27,CASSLWSTRAEAFF
NA,TRBV27,CASGGYEKLFF
NA,TRBV5-5,CASSLADYRANSNQPQHF
TRBD2,TRBV6-4,CASSPTGGGDTQYF
NA,TRBV7-2,CASSFTPTGPGQYF
NA,TRBV28,CASSLMPAGDYGYTF
NA,TRBV28,CASSSLGGPSYEQYF
NA,TRBV28,CASSPWAGVGNTIYF
NA,TRBV10-1,CASSTIRGEQYF
NA,TRBV5-5,CASSFVLAYEQYF
NA,TRBV28,CASSLAFTGELFF
TRBD1,TRBV29-1,CSVLRRGSNTGELFF
TRBD1,TRBV6-6,CASSYQDRDYEQYF
TRBD1,TRBV5-6,CASSLPGTGTTYEQYF
NA,TRBV20-1,CSASDQLFF
NA,TRBV19,CASSIPLVYNEQFF
NA,TRBV18,CASSPGSRSRETQYF
TRBD1,TRBV7-3,CASSADRVGSPLHF
TRBD2,TRBV9,CASSVVGSGRAVYNEQFF
NA,TRBV6-5,CASRRHGSPNEQYF
TRBD1,TRBV5-4,CASSSPTGVNYGYTF
NA,TRBV10-1,CASSESIGQTDTQYF
NA,TRBV11-2,CASSLPRDGPGNTIYF